This T cell receptor beta chain was identified in a study of post-analysis software for immune sequencing data. Turning to the study itself: The study covered relapsing-remitting, secondary progressive and progressive-relapsing courses of multiple sclerosis. Study-wide points: Relative to controls, patients had about 5 TRBV segments at higher frequency, with TRBV5-6, TRBV5-1 and TRBV20-1 among these.

Unique molecular identifiers featured in each of the TCR beta cDNA libraries. TCRdb reprocessed the PCR reads via MiXCR and lists one record per CDR3 protein. The sample has 380,000 or so distinct CDR3 sequences; about a third are singletons. The V gene's germline CDR1 is SGHTA and CDR2 FQGNSA. The CDR3 runs 17 residues. V lost 4 bases to trimming and J lost 2 bases, with 18 bases between them. Worth noting for this clonotype: Its antigen is as yet unknown.

The specimen was blood. This clonotype was obtained from a girl aged 5-17 years with multiple sclerosis. The rearrangement uses TRBV7-2 and TRBJ2-1, with a weak D call TRBD1 (5 bases). CDR3: CASSSQASRATYNEQFF. The CDR3 DNA sequence: TGTGCCAGCAGCTCCCAGGCATCCAGGGCCACCTACAATGAGCAGTTCTTC.